Included here is one TCR beta chain sequence, with context. Its antigen is still unknown. No much larger clone exists at a distance of one base, and base qualities are not known. The record originates from a study of OX40 agonist ivuxolimab in advanced cancers. Regarding the study in general: Ivuxolimab was a fully human IgG2 agonistic monoclonal antibody targeting the costimulatory receptor OX40 (CD134). Among the approximately 50 dose-escalation patients, some 19 had hepatocellular carcinoma, 15 melanoma, 9 renal cell carcinoma and 9 head and neck cancer. The point of sequencing TCRbeta in the periphery was to test whether ivuxolimab changed TCR sequence diversity and drove clonal T-cell expansion. In the dose-escalation cohort, around four fifths of patients were male, and the mean age was about 55 years, with a range of about 23 to 80. Intravenous ivuxolimab was administered to patients every 2 weeks at six dose levels: 0.01, 0.1, 0.3, 1.5, 3 and 10 mg/kg. Prior anti-PD-1, anti-PD-L1 or anti-CTLA-4 therapy was permitted, and 30% to 50% of dose-escalation patients had received checkpoint inhibitors. The paper reports the monotherapy dose-escalation portion (N of about 47 patients) of the phase I ivuxolimab trial. Partial responses occurred in three dose-escalation patients: two with cutaneous melanoma and one with hepatocellular carcinoma. Summary of the overall study and its limitations: In partial responders in the 0.1-3.0 mg/kg groups, normalized peripheral clonal expansion was found to be among the lowest, especially among CD8+ T cells. At doses from 0.1 to 3.0 mg/kg, clonal expansion was seen in both CD4+ and CD8+ blood T cells between baseline and week 6. After ivuxolimab, more expanded clones were found on average in CD8+ T cells than in CD4+ T cells. The antigen specificity of the clonally expanded peripheral T cells was not determined. Low levels of normalized T-cell clonal expansion were also seen in some nonresponding patients.

The trial excluded patients who had a history of autoimmune disease or were on systemic immunosuppression. Peripheral blood for TCR sequencing was collected from all dose cohorts at baseline, on cycle 4 day 1, and on cycle 7 day 1. The samples were drawn from a first-in-human, open-label, multicenter phase I dose-escalation trial of ivuxolimab. Adults with locally advanced or metastatic head and neck squamous cell, hepatocellular, melanoma or renal cell carcinoma were enrolled in the trial. Before TCR sequencing, CD4+ T cells and CD8+ T cells were sorted from peripheral blood as separate populations. Genomic DNA was isolated from the sorted cells so that the TCRbeta CDR3 region could be sequenced. TCRbeta CDR3 regions were sequenced using the immunoSEQ Assay. TCRdb's version of the immuneACCESS table is confined to in-frame rearrangements and falls short of the full clone set. An unresolved V gene accounts for under half of the shortfall where checked; the remainder is of unknown origin. The sample table contains 22,000 or so clones; only one count was recorded for approximately 80% of them. Clones ranked in the top ten supply roughly a quarter of the sample.

The junction shows trimming of 4 bases on V and 2 bases on J, plus 12 bases between the germline ends. Measured from the cysteine to the phenylalanine, the CDR3 is 15 residues long. Only the CDR3 region is kept as DNA, spanning 45 bases read in frame from base 1. CDR1 MNHNY and CDR2 SVGAGI are derived from the germline V gene (reference sequence). The rearranged chain carries TRBV6-6 and TRBJ1-3; no D gene is confidently identified. The clonotype was recovered from an adult with an advanced solid tumor such as melanoma, head and neck, liver or kidney cancer. Sequences were derived from CD4+ or CD8+ T cells sorted from blood, sampled in a trial of the OX40 agonist ivuxolimab. The CDR3 region reads CASSSSRIPGNTIYF. The nucleotide sequence is TGTGCCAGCAGTTCGTCCAGGATCCCTGGAAACACCATATATTTT.